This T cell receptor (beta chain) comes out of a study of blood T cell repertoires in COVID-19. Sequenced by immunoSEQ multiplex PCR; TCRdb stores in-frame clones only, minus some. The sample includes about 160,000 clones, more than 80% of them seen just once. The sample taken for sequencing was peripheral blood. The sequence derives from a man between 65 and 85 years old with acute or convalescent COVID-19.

The CDR3 nucleotides read TGTGCCAGCAGGAATACCGGGAACAGAGGGCCCGGGGAGCTGTTTTTT. This encodes CASRNTGNRGPGELFF. This sequence joins TRBV6-6 and TRBJ2-2, with D possibly being TRBD2 (5 bases). The CDR3 loop spans 16 amino acids. The V end lost 6 bases, the J end lost 6 bases, and 20 bases lay between the germline ends. In germline, CDR1 is MNHNY, CDR2 SVGAGI (reference sequence).